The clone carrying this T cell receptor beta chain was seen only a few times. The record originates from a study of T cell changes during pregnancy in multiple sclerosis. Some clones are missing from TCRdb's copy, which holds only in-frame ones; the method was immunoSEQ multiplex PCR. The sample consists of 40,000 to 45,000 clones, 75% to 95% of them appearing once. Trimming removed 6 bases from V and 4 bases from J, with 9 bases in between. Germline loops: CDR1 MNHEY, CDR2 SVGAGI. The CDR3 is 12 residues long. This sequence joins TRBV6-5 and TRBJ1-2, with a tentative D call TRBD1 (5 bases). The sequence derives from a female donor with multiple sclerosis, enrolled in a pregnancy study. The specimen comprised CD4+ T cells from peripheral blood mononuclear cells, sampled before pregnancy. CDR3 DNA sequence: TGTGCCAGCAGCGGGGGTAGCTATGGCTACACCTTC. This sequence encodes CASSGGSYGYTF.